These 9 T cell receptor beta chains were all obtained from the same sample, sequenced in a study of blood T cell repertoires in COVID-19. Sequenced by immunoSEQ multiplex PCR; TCRdb stores in-frame clones only, minus some. In the table there are more than 45,000 clones, just under 90% of which are singletons. The sample taken for sequencing was peripheral blood. Every receptor here comes from a woman in her fifties or sixties with COVID-19, enrolled during active disease.

The chain has TRBV28 and TRBJ2-7, with no clear D. Trimming removed 3 bases at V and 4 bases at J, with 13 bases between. Germline V lookup: CDR1 MDHEN, CDR2 SYDVKM. CDR3 length: 14 amino acids. CDR3 nucleotides: TGTGCCAGCAGTTTTTTTGGCAGGCAGTACGAGCAGTACTTC. This codes for CASSFFGRQYEQYF.

The chain combines TRBV5-6 with TRBJ1-2; a weak D match, TRBD1 (5 bases). V was cut by 4 bases and J by 4 bases, with 11 bases left in between. The CDR3 covers 13 residues. Germline loops: CDR1 SGHDT, CDR2 YYEEEE. This CDR3 is CASSPSDSYGYTF. CDR3 bases: TGTGCCAGCAGCCCATCAGACAGCTATGGCTACACCTTC.

The J gene is TRBJ1-1, the V gene TRBV3-1 (or the pseudogene TRBV3-2); maybe TRBD1 (5 bases). This CDR3 comprises 11 residues. Trimming removed 6 bases from V and 4 bases from J, with 6 bases in between. Germline CDR1 reads LGHDT; CDR2 reads YNNKEL (reference sequence). Here the CDR3 reads CASSGATEAFF. CDR3 DNA: TGTGCCAGCAGTGGGGCCACTGAAGCTTTCTTT.

The chain is built from TRBV6-5 and TRBJ2-1, with TRBD2 matching 7 bases. The germline V gene encodes CDR1 MNHEY and CDR2 SVGAGI. CDR3 length: 15 residues. Trimming at V came to 2 bases and at J to 6 bases, leaving 7 bases not matched to a gene. In DNA form, the CDR3 reads TGTGCCAGCAGTTACGGGTGGGAGGGCCTCAATGAGCAGTTCTTC. It yields the protein CASSYGWEGLNEQFF.

This chain joins TRBV28 and TRBJ2-5, with a tentative D call TRBD1 (5 bases). Germline lookup yields CDR1 MDHEN and CDR2 SYDVKM. Trimming took off 3 bases at V and 7 bases at J, with 12 bases between the two ends. This CDR3 is 13 amino acids long. The CDR3 reads CASSFLGARTQYF. Written as DNA, the CDR3 is TGTGCCAGCAGTTTTCTAGGGGCCAGGACCCAGTACTTC. Full variable domain (outside the CDR3, taken from reference TRBV28 and TRBJ2-5): DVKVTQSSRYLVKRTGEKVFLECVQDMDHENMFWYRQDPGLGLRLIYFSYDVKMKEKGDIPEGYSVSREKKERFSLILESASTNQTSMYLCASSFLGARTQYFGPGTRLLVL.

The chain has TRBV30 and TRBJ1-6, with a weak D call TRBD1 (6 bases). Germline V lookup: CDR1 GTSNPN, CDR2 SVGIG (reference sequence). This CDR3 is built from 15 residues. Trimming cost V 3 bases and J 13 bases, with 22 bases left between them. The chain's CDR3 is CAWSRRGGALPPLHF. The DNA for the CDR3 is TGTGCCTGGAGCAGGAGGGGGGGGGCGCTTCCCCCCCTCCACTTT.

This clone was observed a few times. The gene calls are TRBV6-5 and TRBJ1-6, with 7 bases matching TRBD1. Germline loops: CDR1 MNHEY, CDR2 SVGAGI. This CDR3 contains 14 residues. V dropped 6 bases and J dropped 5; count of bases not matched to a gene: 4. DNA of the CDR3: TGTGCCAGCAGACCCGGGACAGATAATTCACCCCTCCACTTT. It specifies CASRPGTDNSPLHF.

The chain carries TRBV18 and TRBJ2-3; 11 nucleotides line up with TRBD2. CDR3 length: 16 residues. J lost 4 bases, V lost 0 bases, and 3 bases had no gene match. Germline CDR1 and CDR2: KGHSH and LQKENI. In DNA form, the CDR3 reads TGTGCCAGCTCACCACCGGCTAGCGGGAGGTCAGATACGCAGTATTTT. It yields the protein CASSPPASGRSDTQYF.

This clone was seen only once. The CDR3 coding sequence is TGTGCCAGCAGTGAGGTAGCGGGAGGGCCGAGTGAGCAGTTCTTC. Translated: CASSEVAGGPSEQFF. This chain joins TRBV6-4 and TRBJ2-1; TRBD2 matches 11 bases. The CDR3 spans 15 residues. The germline V gene encodes CDR1 MRHNA and CDR2 SNTAGT. J gave up 9 bases and V 3 bases, and 7 bases lay outside the gene matches.